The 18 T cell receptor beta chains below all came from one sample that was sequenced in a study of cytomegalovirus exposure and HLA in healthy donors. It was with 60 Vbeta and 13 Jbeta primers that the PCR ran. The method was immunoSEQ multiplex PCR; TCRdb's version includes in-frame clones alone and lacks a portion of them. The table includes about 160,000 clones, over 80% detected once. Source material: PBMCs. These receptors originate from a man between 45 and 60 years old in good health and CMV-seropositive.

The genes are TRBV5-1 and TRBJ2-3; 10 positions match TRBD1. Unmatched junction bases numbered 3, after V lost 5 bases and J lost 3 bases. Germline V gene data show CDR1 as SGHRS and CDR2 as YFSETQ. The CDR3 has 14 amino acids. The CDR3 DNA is TGCGCCAGCAGACGGACAGGGGGGACAGATACGCAGTATTTT. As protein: CASRRTGGTDTQYF.

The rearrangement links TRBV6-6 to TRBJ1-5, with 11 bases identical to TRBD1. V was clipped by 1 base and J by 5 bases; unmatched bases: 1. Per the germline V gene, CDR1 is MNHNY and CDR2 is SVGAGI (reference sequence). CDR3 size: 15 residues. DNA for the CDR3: TGTGCCAGCAGTTACTGGACAGGGGGCTATCAGCCCCAGCATTTT. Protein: CASSYWTGGYQPQHF.

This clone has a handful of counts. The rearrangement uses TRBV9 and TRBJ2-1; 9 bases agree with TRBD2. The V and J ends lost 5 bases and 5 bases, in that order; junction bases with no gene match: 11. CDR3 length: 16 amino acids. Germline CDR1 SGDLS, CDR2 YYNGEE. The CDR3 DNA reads TGTGCCAGCAGTCCTACCCCGGGACTAGCCGACAATGAGCAGTTCTTC. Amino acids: CASSPTPGLADNEQFF.

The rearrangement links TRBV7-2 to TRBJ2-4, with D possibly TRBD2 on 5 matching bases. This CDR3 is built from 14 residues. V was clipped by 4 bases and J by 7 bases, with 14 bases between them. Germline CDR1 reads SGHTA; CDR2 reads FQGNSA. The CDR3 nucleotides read TGTGCCAGCAGCTCCGGTCTCGGGGTGAACATTCAGTACTTC. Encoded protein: CASSSGLGVNIQYF.

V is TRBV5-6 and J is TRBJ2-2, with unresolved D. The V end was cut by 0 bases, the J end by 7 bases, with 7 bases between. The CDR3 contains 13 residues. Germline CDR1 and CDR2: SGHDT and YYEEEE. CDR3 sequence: CASSLVGSGELFF. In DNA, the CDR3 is TGTGCCAGCAGCTTGGTGGGCAGCGGGGAGCTGTTTTTT.

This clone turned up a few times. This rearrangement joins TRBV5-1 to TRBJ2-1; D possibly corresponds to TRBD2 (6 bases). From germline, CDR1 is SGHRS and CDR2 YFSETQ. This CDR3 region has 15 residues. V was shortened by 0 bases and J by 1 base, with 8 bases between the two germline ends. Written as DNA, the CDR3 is TGCGCCAGCAGCTTGGGACTAGTTTCCTACAATGAGCAGTTCTTC. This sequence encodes CASSLGLVSYNEQFF.

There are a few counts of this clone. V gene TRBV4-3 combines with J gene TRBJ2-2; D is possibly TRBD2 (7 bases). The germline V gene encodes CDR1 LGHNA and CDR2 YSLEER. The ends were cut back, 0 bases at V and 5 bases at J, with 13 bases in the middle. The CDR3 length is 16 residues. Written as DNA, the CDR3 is TGCGCCAGCAGCCAAGATCGGGGGGCCGCGACCGGGGAGCTGTTTTTT. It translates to CASSQDRGAATGELFF.

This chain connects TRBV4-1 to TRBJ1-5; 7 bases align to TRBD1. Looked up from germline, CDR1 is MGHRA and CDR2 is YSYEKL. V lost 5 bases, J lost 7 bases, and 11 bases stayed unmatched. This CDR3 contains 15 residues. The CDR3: CASSSDREARQPQHF. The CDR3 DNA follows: TGCGCCAGCAGCTCCGACAGGGAGGCTAGACAGCCCCAGCATTTT.

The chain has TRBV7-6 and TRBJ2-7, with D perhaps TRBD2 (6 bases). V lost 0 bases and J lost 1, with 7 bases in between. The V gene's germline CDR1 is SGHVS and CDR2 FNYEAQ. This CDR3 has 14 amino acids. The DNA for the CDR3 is TGTGCCAGCAGCTTAGCAGGGAGGTCCTACGAGCAGTACTTC. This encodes CASSLAGRSYEQYF.

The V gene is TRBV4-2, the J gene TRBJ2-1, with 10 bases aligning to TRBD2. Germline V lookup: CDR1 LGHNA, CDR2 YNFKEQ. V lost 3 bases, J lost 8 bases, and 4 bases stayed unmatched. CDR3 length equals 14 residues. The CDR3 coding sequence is TGTGCCAGCAGCCAGGGGACTAGCGCGCATGAGCAGTTCTTC. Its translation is CASSQGTSAHEQFF.

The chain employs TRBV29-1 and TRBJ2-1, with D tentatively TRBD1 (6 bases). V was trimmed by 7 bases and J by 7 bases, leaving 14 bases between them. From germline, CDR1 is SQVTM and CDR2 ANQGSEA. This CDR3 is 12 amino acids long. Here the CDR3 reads CSASGGRNEQFF. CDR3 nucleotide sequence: TGCAGCGCGAGTGGGGGCCGGAATGAGCAGTTCTTC.

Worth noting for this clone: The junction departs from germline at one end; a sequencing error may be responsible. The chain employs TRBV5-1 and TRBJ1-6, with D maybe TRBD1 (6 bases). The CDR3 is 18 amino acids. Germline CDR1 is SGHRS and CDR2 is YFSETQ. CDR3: CASSLEVQGSSYNSPLHF. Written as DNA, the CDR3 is TGCGCCAGTAGCTTGGAGGTTCAGGGGAGCTCCTATAATTCACCCCTCCACTTT.

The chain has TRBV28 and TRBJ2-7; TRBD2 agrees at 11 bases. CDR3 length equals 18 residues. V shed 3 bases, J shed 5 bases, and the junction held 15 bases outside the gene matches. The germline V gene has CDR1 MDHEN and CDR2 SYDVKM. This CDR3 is CASSFPGTSGPKGNEQYF. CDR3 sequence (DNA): TGTGCCAGCAGTTTCCCCGGGACTAGCGGTCCAAAGGGTAACGAGCAGTACTTC.

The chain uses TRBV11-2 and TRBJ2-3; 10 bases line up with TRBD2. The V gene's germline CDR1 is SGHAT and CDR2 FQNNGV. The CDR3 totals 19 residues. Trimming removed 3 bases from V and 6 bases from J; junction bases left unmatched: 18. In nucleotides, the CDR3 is TGTGCCAGCAGCTTTTTTGGTTTCGGGACTAGCGCACTGAGGGATACGCAGTATTTT. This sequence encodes CASSFFGFGTSALRDTQYF.

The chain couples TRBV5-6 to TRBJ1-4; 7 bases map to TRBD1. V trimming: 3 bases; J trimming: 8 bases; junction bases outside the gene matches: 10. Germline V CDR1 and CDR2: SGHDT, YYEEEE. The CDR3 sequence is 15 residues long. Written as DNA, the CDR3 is TGTGCCAGCAGCTGGGGAACAGGGGCCAAAGAAAAACTGTTTTTT. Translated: CASSWGTGAKEKLFF.

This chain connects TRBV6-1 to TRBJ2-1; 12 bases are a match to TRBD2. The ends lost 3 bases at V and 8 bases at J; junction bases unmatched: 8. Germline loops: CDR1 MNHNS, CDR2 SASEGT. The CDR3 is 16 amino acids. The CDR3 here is CASSDLTSGSWDEQFF. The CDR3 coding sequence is TGTGCCAGCAGTGATCTGACTAGCGGGAGTTGGGATGAGCAGTTCTTC.

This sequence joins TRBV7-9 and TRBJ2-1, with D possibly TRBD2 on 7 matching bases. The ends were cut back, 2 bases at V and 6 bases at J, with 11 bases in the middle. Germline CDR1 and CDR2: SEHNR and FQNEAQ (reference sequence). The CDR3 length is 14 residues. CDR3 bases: TGTGCCAGCAGCTTATCGGGGGGCCCCAATGAGCAGTTCTTC. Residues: CASSLSGGPNEQFF.

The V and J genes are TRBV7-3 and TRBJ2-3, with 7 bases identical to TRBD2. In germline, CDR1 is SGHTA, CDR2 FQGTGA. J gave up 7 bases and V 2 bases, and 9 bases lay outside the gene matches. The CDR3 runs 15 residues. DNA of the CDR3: TGTGCCAGCAGCTTAGGGGGAGGGCCTCGGAATACGCAGTATTTT. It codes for CASSLGGGPRNTQYF. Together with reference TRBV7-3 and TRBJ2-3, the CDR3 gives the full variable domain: GAGVSQTPSNKVTEKGKYVELRCDPISGHTALYWYRQSLGQGPEFLIYFQGTGAADDSGLPNDRFFAVRPEGSVSTLKIQRTERGDSAVYLCASSLGGGPRNTQYFGPGTRLTVL.